The rows below give T cell receptor beta chains drawn from one sample of a study of Graves' ophthalmopathy and Graves' hyperthyroidism. Each CDR3 protein is one row after TCRdb ran MiXCR on the multiplex PCR reads. The sample lists approximately 210,000 distinct CDR3 sequences; roughly 21% were seen once. Specimen: peripheral blood. These receptors all come from a woman between 45 and 65 years old with Graves' ophthalmopathy. The CDR3 runs from the conserved cysteine through the conserved F or W.

V gene	J gene	CDR3 protein
TRBV12-3/TRBV12-4	TRBJ1-1	CASSFWTANTEAFF
TRBV30	TRBJ2-7	CAWSVASEQYF
TRBV2	TRBJ2-2	CASTLAGISGELFF
TRBV6-2/TRBV6-3	TRBJ1-2	CASSYFGAGAGGHYGYTF
TRBV6-1	TRBJ2-7	CASSQPGQANYEQYF
TRBV28	TRBJ1-5	CASSFRGTGQPQHF
TRBV4-1	TRBJ1-3	CASSQHRRGGLSGNTIYF
TRBV6-2/TRBV6-3	TRBJ1-2	CASSYLIHQGGYTF
TRBV29-1	TRBJ2-7	CSVVNNFYEQYF
TRBV10-3	TRBJ2-2	CAISNSSIGELFF
TRBV3-1	TRBJ1-1	CASSQGGRTEAFF
TRBV28	TRBJ1-1	CASSKQGKDTEAFF
TRBV2	TRBJ2-2	CASCSQGIGPNTGELFF
TRBV7-6	TRBJ2-7	CASSLDLAEISYEQYF
TRBV5-4	TRBJ1-1	CASGYSGQKFEAFF
TRBV10-3	TRBJ2-3	CAITRLAGDTDTQYF
TRBV6-5	TRBJ2-2	CASSYSTGQGTTGELFF
TRBV6-5	TRBJ2-7	CASRRGDEQYF
TRBV11-1	TRBJ2-7	CASRAPSQVEQYF
TRBV2	TRBJ1-1	CASKRGRKRDTEAFF
TRBV30	TRBJ2-7	CAWSRGGQGVYEQYF
TRBV10-3	TRBJ2-7	CAISELGTGMAYEQYF
TRBV20-1	TRBJ2-5	CSARVRETQYF
TRBV7-9	TRBJ1-1	CASSQMMNTEAFF
TRBV20-1	TRBJ2-7	CSAGITGRSYEQYF
TRBV6-1	TRBJ2-7	CASSRSGNYEQYF
TRBV9	TRBJ1-3	CASSPTGDRSPDAIYF
TRBV2	TRBJ2-4	CASSGGVSKNIQYF
TRBV7-2	TRBJ2-7	CVSSPYRAGNEQYF
TRBV29-1	TRBJ1-5	CSVGFGDQPQHF
TRBV29-1	TRBJ1-1	CSVPKRQEMNTEAFF
TRBV19	TRBJ1-5	CASSAQPGTSYSNQPQHF
TRBV7-2	TRBJ2-5	CASSLFRSGRAAETQYF
TRBV14	TRBJ1-5	CASSSGLDQPQHF
TRBV11-3	TRBJ2-2	CASSLGDSFTGELFF
TRBV20-1	TRBJ2-7	CSARPFTSGRSYEQYF
TRBV2	TRBJ2-5	CASSEGLGYQETQYF
TRBV20-1	TRBJ1-5	CSARWDGGKVGQPQHF
TRBV11-1	TRBJ2-2	CASSSTSARDRVSGELFF
TRBV29-1	TRBJ1-3	CSVSWGAGNTIYF
TRBV29-1	TRBJ1-2	CSVIRGDYGYTF
TRBV24-1	TRBJ2-5	CATSGTPGQWPETQYF
TRBV11-2	TRBJ2-5	CASSLFSGGETQYF
TRBV28	TRBJ2-5	CASSFNGIQETQYF
TRBV3-1	TRBJ1-2	CASSQDEVLYGYTF
TRBV20-1	TRBJ1-2	CSARDVRDGYTF
TRBV6-1	TRBJ2-2	CASRTASGSRGGELFF
TRBV6-4	TRBJ2-5	CASSDKGQGGSQYF